The sample holds one count of the clone carrying this TCR beta chain. In the original workflow: Scientists estimated how many nucleated cells there were by amplifying reference gene primers. TCRdb's copy holds only in-frame clones and misses some; the assay was immunoSEQ multiplex PCR. V, J and clone size reflect that table, while D and trimming were determined from the DNA. The sample yields tens of thousands of clones, about nine tenths seen once. Trimming stripped 3 bases from V and 3 bases from J, with 10 bases between. This CDR3 is built from 13 residues. Germline assignment: CDR1 GTSNPN and CDR2 SVGIG (reference sequence). The data derive from a study of blood T cell repertoires in COVID-19. Study summary: Sources were T cells, B-cell-depleted T cells, or PBMCs; the material itself was cDNA or gDNA.

Sequenced: peripheral blood. The source of this sequence is a man between 70 and 80 years old with active or convalescent COVID-19. The J gene is TRBJ2-3, the V gene TRBV30; D is possibly TRBD1 (5 bases). The CDR3 sequence: CAWRKTVTDTQYF. In DNA form, the CDR3 reads TGTGCCTGGAGGAAGACAGTAACAGATACGCAGTATTTT.